The text below deals with one TCR beta chain. Profiling relied on immunoSEQ multiplex PCR, and the TCRdb table lists in-frame clones only, not all of them. This sample has approximately 400,000 clones; about 96% occur once, and the top ten carry about 0.32%. The CDR3 runs to 13 residues. Germline V gives CDR1 SGHAT, CDR2 FQNNGV. The V end lost 5 bases, the J end lost 8 bases, and 15 bases lay between the germline ends. This specimen comes from a study of shared clonotypes between healthy human individuals. This chain links TRBV11-2 with TRBJ1-2; possibly TRBD1 for D (6 bases). The clonotype comes from a man younger than 45 in good health. The sequencing sample was made of memory CD8+ T cells sorted from blood. Subset meaning: CD45RO+ cells pooled with CCR7-negative TemRA cells. As DNA, the CDR3 is TGTGCCAGCAGCCAGGGGACATCAAGGGGCTACACCTTC. Translated: CASSQGTSRGYTF. The complete variable domain, with remaining parts taken from reference TRBV11-2 and TRBJ1-2, reads EAGVAQSPRYKIIEKRQSVAFWCNPISGHATLYWYQQILGQGPKLLIQFQNNGVVDDSQLPKDRFSAERLKGVDSTLKIQPAKLEDSAVYLCASSQGTSRGYTFGSGTRLTVV.